Listed below are T cell receptor beta chains from one sample, sequenced in a study of blood T cell repertoires in COVID-19. Repertoires were generated with immunoSEQ multiplex PCR, while TCRdb's copy carries only in-frame clones and drops some. This table holds about 270,000 clones, more than 75% found once. The specimen was PBMCs or T cells enriched from blood (not recorded which). These receptor sequences come from a woman in her sixties in a cohort exposed to, infected with or recovered from COVID-19 (not recorded which). The CDR3 runs from the conserved cysteine through the conserved F or W. A D gene is named only where the DNA matches it firmly. The size entry is marked missing in some rows and otherwise reads once, few, many or a size class.

clone_size: .
j_call: TRBJ2-3
v_call: TRBV6-5
d_call: .
cdr3_aa: CASSSPGGTDTQYF
cdr3_nt: TGTGCCAGCAGTTCCCCGGGGGGCACAGATACGCAGTATTTT

clone_size: .
j_call: TRBJ2-7
v_call: TRBV28
d_call: TRBD1
cdr3_aa: CASRADRGDEQYF
cdr3_nt: TGTGCCAGCAGGGCGGACAGGGGGGACGAGCAGTACTTC

clone_size: .
j_call: TRBJ2-1
v_call: TRBV7-2
d_call: .
cdr3_aa: CASSLMGRSYNEQFF
cdr3_nt: TGTGCCAGCAGCTTAATGGGGCGGTCCTACAATGAGCAGTTCTTC

clone_size: once
j_call: TRBJ1-3
v_call: TRBV9
d_call: TRBD1
cdr3_aa: CASSGGTGGGNTIYF
cdr3_nt: TGTGCCAGCAGCGGGGGGACAGGGGGAGGAAACACCATATATTTT

clone_size: .
j_call: TRBJ2-1
v_call: TRBV2
d_call: TRBD2
cdr3_aa: CASSRTSGSYEQFF
cdr3_nt: TGTGCCAGCAGTCGGACTAGCGGGAGTTACGAGCAGTTCTTC

clone_size: .
j_call: TRBJ1-1
v_call: TRBV28
d_call: .
cdr3_aa: CASKGQMNTEAFF
cdr3_nt: TGTGCCAGCAAGGGGCAGATGAACACTGAAGCTTTCTTT

clone_size: .
j_call: TRBJ1-5
v_call: TRBV4-1
d_call: .
cdr3_aa: CASSQVTPPQPQHF
cdr3_nt: TGCGCCAGCAGCCAAGTGACACCGCCTCAGCCCCAGCATTTT

clone_size: .
j_call: TRBJ2-1
v_call: TRBV16
d_call: TRBD2
cdr3_aa: CASSPRLAGSPSTYNEQFF
cdr3_nt: TGTGCCAGCAGCCCGCGACTAGCGGGTAGTCCTTCCACCTACAATGAGCAGTTCTTC

clone_size: .
j_call: TRBJ1-1
v_call: TRBV18
d_call: TRBD1
cdr3_aa: CASSPILKTGAGTEAFF
cdr3_nt: TGTGCCAGCTCACCTATTCTAAAGACAGGGGCGGGCACTGAAGCTTTCTTT

clone_size: once
j_call: TRBJ1-5
v_call: TRBV11-2
d_call: TRBD1
cdr3_aa: CASSLGRGQGKGGQPQHF
cdr3_nt: TGTGCCAGCAGCTTAGGTCGGGGACAGGGTAAGGGAGGTCAGCCCCAGCATTTT

clone_size: .
j_call: TRBJ1-1
v_call: TRBV27
d_call: .
cdr3_aa: CASSFGVEGAEAFF
cdr3_nt: TGTGCCAGCAGTTTCGGGGTAGAAGGCGCTGAAGCTTTCTTT

clone_size: .
j_call: TRBJ2-7
v_call: TRBV11-2
d_call: .
cdr3_aa: CASSFGQDYEQYF
cdr3_nt: TGTGCCAGCAGCTTCGGCCAGGATTACGAGCAGTACTTC

clone_size: once
j_call: TRBJ2-2
v_call: TRBV6-5
d_call: .
cdr3_aa: CASSYMLAGELFF
cdr3_nt: TGTGCCAGCAGTTACATGTTAGCCGGGGAGCTGTTTTTT

clone_size: .
j_call: TRBJ1-2
v_call: TRBV15
d_call: TRBD1
cdr3_aa: CATSRGQGDGYTF
cdr3_nt: TGTGCCACCAGCAGAGGACAGGGGGATGGCTACACCTTC

clone_size: .
j_call: TRBJ2-7
v_call: TRBV2
d_call: .
cdr3_aa: CAAGLAGEQYF
cdr3_nt: TGTGCTGCGGGGCTAGCTGGTGAGCAGTACTTC

clone_size: .
j_call: TRBJ1-1
v_call: TRBV5-1
d_call: .
cdr3_aa: CASSLEVENTEAFF
cdr3_nt: TGCGCCAGCAGCTTGGAAGTAGAGAACACTGAAGCTTTCTTT

clone_size: .
j_call: TRBJ2-7
v_call: TRBV5-1
d_call: .
cdr3_aa: CASSLGGLYEQYF
cdr3_nt: TGCGCCAGCAGCTTGGGGGGCCTCTACGAGCAGTACTTC

clone_size: .
j_call: TRBJ2-1
v_call: TRBV7-8
d_call: .
cdr3_aa: CASVGKERSTYNEQFF
cdr3_nt: TGTGCCAGCGTCGGTAAGGAGCGGAGTACCTACAATGAGCAGTTCTTC

clone_size: .
j_call: TRBJ2-3
v_call: TRBV21-1
d_call: .
cdr3_aa: CASSKDGKERDQDTQYF
cdr3_nt: TGTGCCAGCAGCAAAGATGGGAAGGAACGGGATCAGGATACGCAGTATTTT

clone_size: .
j_call: TRBJ2-1
v_call: TRBV6-2/TRBV6-3
d_call: TRBD2
cdr3_aa: CASSGGTSGSYNEQFF
cdr3_nt: TGTGCCAGCAGTGGGGGGACTAGCGGCTCCTACAATGAGCAGTTCTTC

clone_size: few
j_call: TRBJ2-1
v_call: TRBV27
d_call: TRBD2
cdr3_aa: CASSLLGLAGGEGSYNEQFF
cdr3_nt: TGTGCCAGCAGTCTATTAGGACTAGCGGGAGGGGAGGGGTCCTACAATGAGCAGTTCTTC

clone_size: few
j_call: TRBJ1-1
v_call: TRBV18
d_call: .
cdr3_aa: CASSPRGEGTEAFF
cdr3_nt: TGTGCCAGCTCACCTAGGGGCGAAGGGACTGAAGCTTTCTTT

clone_size: .
j_call: TRBJ2-2
v_call: TRBV6-5
d_call: TRBD2
cdr3_aa: CASSNPTSGRGELFF
cdr3_nt: TGTGCCAGCAGTAACCCGACTAGCGGGAGGGGGGAGCTGTTTTTT

clone_size: .
j_call: TRBJ2-1
v_call: TRBV3-1/TRBV3-2
d_call: TRBD2
cdr3_aa: CASSQQLAGGPSIF
cdr3_nt: TGTGCCAGCAGCCAGCAACTAGCGGGAGGGCCTTCGATCTTC

clone_size: few
j_call: TRBJ1-2
v_call: TRBV11-2
d_call: .
cdr3_aa: CASSLDLAGYNYGYTF
cdr3_nt: TGTGCCAGCAGCTTAGATCTCGCAGGCTATAACTATGGCTACACCTTC

clone_size: .
j_call: TRBJ2-2
v_call: TRBV11-2
d_call: .
cdr3_aa: CASSSPRGGLRNTGELFF
cdr3_nt: TGTGCCAGCAGCTCCCCTAGGGGGGGACTTAGGAACACCGGGGAGCTGTTTTTT

clone_size: .
j_call: TRBJ2-7
v_call: TRBV28
d_call: .
cdr3_aa: CASSEAQTASLATF
cdr3_nt: TGTGCCAGCAGTGAGGCACAAACAGCTTCCCTAGCTACCTTC